The text below deals with one T cell receptor beta chain. These data are taken from a study of T cell changes during pregnancy in multiple sclerosis. The CDR3 length is 15 residues. V lost 3 bases and J lost 4, with 15 bases in between. CDR1 is SEHNR, CDR2 FQNEAQ, per germline (reference sequence). Here immunoSEQ multiplex PCR was the method, and the copy in TCRdb shows in-frame clones only, minus some. This sample has tens of thousands of clones, with 85% to 90% found just once. The sequence was collected from a female donor with multiple sclerosis, enrolled in a pregnancy study. Sequences were derived from CD8+ T cells from peripheral blood mononuclear cells, sampled before pregnancy. The V call is TRBV7-9, the J call TRBJ1-2; D is ambiguous. The CDR3, as DNA: TGTGCCAGCAGCTTCTCTGACGGACTAGTCTATGGCTACACCTTC. Translation gives CASSFSDGLVYGYTF.